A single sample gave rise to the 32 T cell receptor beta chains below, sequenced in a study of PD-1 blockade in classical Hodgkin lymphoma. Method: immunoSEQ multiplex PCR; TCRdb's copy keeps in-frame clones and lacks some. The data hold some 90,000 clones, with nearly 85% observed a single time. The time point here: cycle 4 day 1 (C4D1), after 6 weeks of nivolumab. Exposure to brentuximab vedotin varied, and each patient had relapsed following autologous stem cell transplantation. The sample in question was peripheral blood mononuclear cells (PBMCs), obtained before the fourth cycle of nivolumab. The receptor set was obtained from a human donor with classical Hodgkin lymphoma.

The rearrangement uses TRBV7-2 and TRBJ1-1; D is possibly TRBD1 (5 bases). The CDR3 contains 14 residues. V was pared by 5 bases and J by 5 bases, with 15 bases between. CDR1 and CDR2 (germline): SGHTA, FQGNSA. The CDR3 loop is CASSRQLGETEAFF. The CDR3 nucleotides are TGTGCCAGCAGCCGTCAACTGGGGGAGACTGAAGCTTTCTTT.

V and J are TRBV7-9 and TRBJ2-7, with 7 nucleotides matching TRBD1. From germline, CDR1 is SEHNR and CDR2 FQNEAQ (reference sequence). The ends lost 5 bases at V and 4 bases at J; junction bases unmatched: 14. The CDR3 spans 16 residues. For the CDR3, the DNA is TGTGCCAGCAGCGCCAGGGGGATGGGTGAGGGTTACGAGCAGTACTTC. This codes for CASSARGMGEGYEQYF.

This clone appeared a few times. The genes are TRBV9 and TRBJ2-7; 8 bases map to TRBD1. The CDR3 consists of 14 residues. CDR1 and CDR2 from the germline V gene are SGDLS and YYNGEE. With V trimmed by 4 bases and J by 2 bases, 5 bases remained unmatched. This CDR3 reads CASSSGQGPYEQYF. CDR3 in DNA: TGTGCCAGCAGCTCCGGACAGGGCCCCTACGAGCAGTACTTC.

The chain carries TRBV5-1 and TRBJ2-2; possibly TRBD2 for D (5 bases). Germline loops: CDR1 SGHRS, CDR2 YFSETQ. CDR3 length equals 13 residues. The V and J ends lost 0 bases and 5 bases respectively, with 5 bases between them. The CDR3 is CASSLAGTGELFF. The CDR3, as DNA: TGCGCCAGCAGCTTGGCGGGGACCGGGGAGCTGTTTTTT.

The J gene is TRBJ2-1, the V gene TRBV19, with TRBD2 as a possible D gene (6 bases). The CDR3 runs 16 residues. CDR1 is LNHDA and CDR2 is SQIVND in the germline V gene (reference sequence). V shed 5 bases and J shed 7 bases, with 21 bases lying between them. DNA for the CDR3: TGTGCCAGTAGTTTAAAGGGGCGGGACCGACAGAATGAGCAGTTCTTC. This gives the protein CASSLKGRDRQNEQFF.

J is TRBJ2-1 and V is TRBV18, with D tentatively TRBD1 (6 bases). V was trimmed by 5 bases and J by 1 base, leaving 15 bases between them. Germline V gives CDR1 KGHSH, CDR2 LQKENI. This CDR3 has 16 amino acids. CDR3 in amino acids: CASSSMDSSSYNEQFF. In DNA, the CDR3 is TGTGCCAGCTCATCTATGGACAGCTCATCCTACAATGAGCAGTTCTTC.

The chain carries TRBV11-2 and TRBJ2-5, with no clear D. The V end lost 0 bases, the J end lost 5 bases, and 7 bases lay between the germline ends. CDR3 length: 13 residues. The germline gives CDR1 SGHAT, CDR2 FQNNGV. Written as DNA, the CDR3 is TGTGCCAGCAGCTTAGAGGCTGTGGAGACCCAGTACTTC. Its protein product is CASSLEAVETQYF. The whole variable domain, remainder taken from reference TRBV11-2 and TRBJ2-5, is EAGVAQSPRYKIIEKRQSVAFWCNPISGHATLYWYQQILGQGPKLLIQFQNNGVVDDSQLPKDRFSAERLKGVDSTLKIQPAKLEDSAVYLCASSLEAVETQYFGPGTRLLVL.

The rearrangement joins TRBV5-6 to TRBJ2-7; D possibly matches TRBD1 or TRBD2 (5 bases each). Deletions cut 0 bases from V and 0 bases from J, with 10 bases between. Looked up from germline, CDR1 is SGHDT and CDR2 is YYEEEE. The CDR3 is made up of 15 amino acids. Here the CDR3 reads CASSLVGDLSYEQYF. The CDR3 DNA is TGTGCCAGCAGCTTGGTAGGGGACCTCTCCTACGAGCAGTACTTC. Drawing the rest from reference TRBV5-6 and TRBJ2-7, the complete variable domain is DAGVTQSPTHLIKTRGQQVTLRCSPKSGHDTVSWYQQALGQGPQFIFQYYEEEERQRGNFPDRFSGHQFPNYSSELNVNALLLGDSALYLCASSLVGDLSYEQYFGPGTRLTVT.

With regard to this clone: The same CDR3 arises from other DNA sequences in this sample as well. CDR3 DNA: TGTGCCTCCAACCCAGGGGGCCCTTACGAGCAGTACTTC. Translating it yields CASNPGGPYEQYF. The J gene is TRBJ2-7, the V gene TRBV7-2; TRBD1 aligns across 8 bases. V lost 11 bases and J lost 4; bases outside the gene matches: 10. Germline CDR1 is SGHTA and CDR2 is FQGNSA. The CDR3 is 13 residues long.

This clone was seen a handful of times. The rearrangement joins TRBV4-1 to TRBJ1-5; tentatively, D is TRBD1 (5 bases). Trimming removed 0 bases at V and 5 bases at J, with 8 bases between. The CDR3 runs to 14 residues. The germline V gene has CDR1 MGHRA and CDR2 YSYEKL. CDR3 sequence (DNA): TGCGCCAGCAGCCAAGATGCAGGGTATCAGCCCCAGCATTTT. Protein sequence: CASSQDAGYQPQHF.

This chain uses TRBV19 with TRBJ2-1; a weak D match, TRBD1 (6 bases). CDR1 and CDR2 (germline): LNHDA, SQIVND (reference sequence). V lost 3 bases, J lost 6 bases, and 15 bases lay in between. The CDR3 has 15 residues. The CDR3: CASSMQGSRANEQFF. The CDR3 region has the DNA TGTGCCAGTAGTATGCAGGGGTCGCGTGCCAATGAGCAGTTCTTC.

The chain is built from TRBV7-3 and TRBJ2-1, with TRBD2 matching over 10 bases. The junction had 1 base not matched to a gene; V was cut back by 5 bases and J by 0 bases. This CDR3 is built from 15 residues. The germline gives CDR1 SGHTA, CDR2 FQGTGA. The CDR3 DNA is TGTGCCAGCAGCCCTAGCGGGAGCTCCTACAATGAGCAGTTCTTC. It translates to CASSPSGSSYNEQFF.

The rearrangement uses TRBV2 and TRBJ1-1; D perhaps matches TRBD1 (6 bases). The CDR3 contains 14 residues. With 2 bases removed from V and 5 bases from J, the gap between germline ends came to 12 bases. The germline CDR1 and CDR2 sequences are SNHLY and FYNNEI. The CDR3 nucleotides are TGTGCCAGCAGTGAAAGGGGGGGGCTGACTGAAGCTTTCTTT. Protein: CASSERGGLTEAFF.

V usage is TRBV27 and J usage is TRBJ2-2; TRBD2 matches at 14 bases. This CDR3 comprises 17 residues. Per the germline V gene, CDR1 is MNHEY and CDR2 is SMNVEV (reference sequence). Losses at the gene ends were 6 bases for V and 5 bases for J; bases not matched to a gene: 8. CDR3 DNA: TGTGCCAGCAGCCCTGGGACTAGCGGGAGACATACCGGGGAGCTGTTTTTT. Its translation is CASSPGTSGRHTGELFF.

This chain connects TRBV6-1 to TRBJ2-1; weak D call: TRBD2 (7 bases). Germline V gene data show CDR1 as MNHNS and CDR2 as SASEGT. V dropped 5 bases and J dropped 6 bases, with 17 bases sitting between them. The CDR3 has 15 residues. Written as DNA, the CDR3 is TGTGCCAGCAGTCACAGGGAGGGGGTTTCCAATGAGCAGTTCTTC. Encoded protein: CASSHREGVSNEQFF.

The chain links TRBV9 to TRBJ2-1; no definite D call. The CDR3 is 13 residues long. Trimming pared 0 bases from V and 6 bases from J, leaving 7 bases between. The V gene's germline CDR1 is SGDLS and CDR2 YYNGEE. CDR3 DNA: TGTGCCAGCAGCGTAGTTGGTAGCAATGAGCAGTTCTTC. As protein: CASSVVGSNEQFF.

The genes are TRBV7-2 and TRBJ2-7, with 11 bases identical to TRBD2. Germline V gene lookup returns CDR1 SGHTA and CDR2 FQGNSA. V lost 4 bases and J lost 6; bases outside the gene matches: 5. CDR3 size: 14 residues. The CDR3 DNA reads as TGTGCCAGCAGCTCGGGACTAGCGGTGCGCGAGCAGTACTTC. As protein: CASSSGLAVREQYF.

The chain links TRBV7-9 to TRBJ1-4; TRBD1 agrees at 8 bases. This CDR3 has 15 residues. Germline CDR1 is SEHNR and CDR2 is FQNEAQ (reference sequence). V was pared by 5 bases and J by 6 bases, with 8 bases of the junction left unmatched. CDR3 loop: CASSLRQGWDEKLFF. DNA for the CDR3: TGTGCCAGCAGCCTCCGACAGGGGTGGGATGAAAAACTGTTTTTT. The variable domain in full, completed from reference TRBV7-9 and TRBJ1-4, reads DTGVSQNPRHKITKRGQNVTFRCDPISEHNRLYWYRQTLGQGPEFLTYFQNEAQLEKSRLLSDRFSAERPKGSFSTLEIQRTEQGDSAMYLCASSLRQGWDEKLFFGSGTQLSVL.

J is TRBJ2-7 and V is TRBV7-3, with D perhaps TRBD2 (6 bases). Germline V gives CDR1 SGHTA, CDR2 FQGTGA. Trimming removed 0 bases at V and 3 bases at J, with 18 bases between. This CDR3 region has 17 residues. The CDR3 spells CASSLTGGRNALYEQYF. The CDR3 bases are TGTGCCAGCAGCTTAACGGGGGGACGGAACGCCCTCTACGAGCAGTACTTC.

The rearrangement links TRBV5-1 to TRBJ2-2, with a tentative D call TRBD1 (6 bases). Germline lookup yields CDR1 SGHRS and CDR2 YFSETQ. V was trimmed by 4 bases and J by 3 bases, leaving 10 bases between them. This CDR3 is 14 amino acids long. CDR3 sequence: CASSTQGDTGELFF. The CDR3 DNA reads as TGCGCCAGCAGCACACAGGGAGACACCGGGGAGCTGTTTTTT.

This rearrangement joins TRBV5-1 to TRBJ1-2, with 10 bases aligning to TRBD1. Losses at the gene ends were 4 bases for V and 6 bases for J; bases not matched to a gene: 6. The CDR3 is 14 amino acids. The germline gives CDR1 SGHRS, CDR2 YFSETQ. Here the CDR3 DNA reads TGCGCCAGCAGCAGGGACAGGGGAGTGGATGGCTACACCTTC. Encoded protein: CASSRDRGVDGYTF.

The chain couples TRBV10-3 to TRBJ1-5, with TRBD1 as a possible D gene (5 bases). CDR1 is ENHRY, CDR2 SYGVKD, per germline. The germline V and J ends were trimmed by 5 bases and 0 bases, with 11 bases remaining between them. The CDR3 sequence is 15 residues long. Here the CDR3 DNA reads TGTGCCATCAGTCGGGGGGAGCCTAGCAATCAGCCCCAGCATTTT. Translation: CAISRGEPSNQPQHF.

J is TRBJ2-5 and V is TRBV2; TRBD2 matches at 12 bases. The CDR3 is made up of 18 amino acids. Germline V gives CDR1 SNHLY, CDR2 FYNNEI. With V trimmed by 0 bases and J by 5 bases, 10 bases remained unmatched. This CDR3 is CASSEAQLAGGSWETQYF. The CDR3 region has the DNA TGTGCCAGCAGTGAAGCGCAACTAGCGGGAGGTTCCTGGGAGACCCAGTACTTC.

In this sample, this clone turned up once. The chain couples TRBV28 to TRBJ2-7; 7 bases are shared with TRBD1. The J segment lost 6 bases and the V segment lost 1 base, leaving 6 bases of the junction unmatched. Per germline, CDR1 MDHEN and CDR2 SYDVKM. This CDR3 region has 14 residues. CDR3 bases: TGTGCCAGCAGTTTATACACAGGGGAAAGCGAGCAGTACTTC. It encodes CASSLYTGESEQYF.

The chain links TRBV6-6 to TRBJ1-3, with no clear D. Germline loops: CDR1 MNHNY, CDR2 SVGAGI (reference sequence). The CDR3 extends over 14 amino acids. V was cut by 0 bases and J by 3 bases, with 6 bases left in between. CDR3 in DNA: TGTGCCAGCAGTTACTCGAGGAGTGGAAACACCATATATTTT. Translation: CASSYSRSGNTIYF.

The CDR3 DNA reads TGCAGCGTTGAGGGTATCCCTAAGGGACTAGCGGGATCAGATACGCAGTATTTT. Translating gives CSVEGIPKGLAGSDTQYF. The chain uses TRBV29-1 and TRBJ2-3; 13 bases fit TRBD2. CDR3 length equals 18 residues. Germline V gene lookup returns CDR1 SQVTM and CDR2 ANQGSEA. The J segment lost 4 bases and the V segment lost 3 bases, leaving 13 bases of the junction unmatched.

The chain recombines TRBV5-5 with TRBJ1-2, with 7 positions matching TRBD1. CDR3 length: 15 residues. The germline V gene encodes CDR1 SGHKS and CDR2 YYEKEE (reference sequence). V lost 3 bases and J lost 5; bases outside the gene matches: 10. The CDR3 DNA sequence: TGTGCCAGCAGCTCCCAAGGAGGGGGCCGGTATGGCTACACCTTC. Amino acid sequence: CASSSQGGGRYGYTF.

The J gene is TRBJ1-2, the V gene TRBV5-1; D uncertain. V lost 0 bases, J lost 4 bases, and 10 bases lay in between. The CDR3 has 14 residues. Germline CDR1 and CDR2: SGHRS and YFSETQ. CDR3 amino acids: CASSLGRFAYGYTF. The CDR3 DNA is TGCGCCAGCAGCTTGGGCAGGTTCGCCTATGGCTACACCTTC. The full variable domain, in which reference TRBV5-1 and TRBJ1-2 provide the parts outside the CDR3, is KAGVTQTPRYLIKTRGQQVTLSCSPISGHRSVSWYQQTPGQGLQFLFEYFSETQRNKGNFPGRFSGRQFSNSRSEMNVSTLELGDSALYLCASSLGRFAYGYTFGSGTRLTVV.

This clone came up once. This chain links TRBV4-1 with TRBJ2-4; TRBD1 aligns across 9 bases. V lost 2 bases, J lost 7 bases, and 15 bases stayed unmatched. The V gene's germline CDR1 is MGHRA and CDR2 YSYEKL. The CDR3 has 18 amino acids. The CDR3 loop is CASSQLNRGREERNIQYF. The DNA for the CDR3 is TGCGCCAGCAGCCAACTAAACAGGGGGCGCGAGGAGAGGAACATTCAGTACTTC.

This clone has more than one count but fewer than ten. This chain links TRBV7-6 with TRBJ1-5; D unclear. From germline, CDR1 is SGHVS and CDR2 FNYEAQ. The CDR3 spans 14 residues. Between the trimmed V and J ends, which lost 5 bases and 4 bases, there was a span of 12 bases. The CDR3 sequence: CASSPFGTNQPQHF. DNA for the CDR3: TGTGCCAGCAGCCCGTTTGGCACAAATCAGCCCCAGCATTTT. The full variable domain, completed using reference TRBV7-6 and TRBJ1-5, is GAGVSQSPRYKVTKRGQDVALRCDPISGHVSLYWYRQALGQGPEFLTYFNYEAQQDKSGLPNDRFSAERPEGSISTLTIQRTEQRDSAMYRCASSPFGTNQPQHFGDGTRLSIL.

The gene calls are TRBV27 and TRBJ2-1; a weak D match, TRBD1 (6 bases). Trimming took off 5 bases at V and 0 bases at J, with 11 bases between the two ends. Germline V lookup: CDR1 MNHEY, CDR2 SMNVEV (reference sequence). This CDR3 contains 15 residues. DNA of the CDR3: TGTGCCAGCAGTCCCAGGGGAAGCTCCTACAATGAGCAGTTCTTC. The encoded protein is CASSPRGSSYNEQFF.

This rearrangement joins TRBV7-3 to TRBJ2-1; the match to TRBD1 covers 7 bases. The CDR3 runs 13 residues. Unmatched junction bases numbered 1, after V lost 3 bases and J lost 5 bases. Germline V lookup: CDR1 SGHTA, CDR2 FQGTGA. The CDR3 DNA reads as TGTGCCAGCAGCTTCCAGGGGGACAATGAGCAGTTCTTC. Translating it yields CASSFQGDNEQFF.